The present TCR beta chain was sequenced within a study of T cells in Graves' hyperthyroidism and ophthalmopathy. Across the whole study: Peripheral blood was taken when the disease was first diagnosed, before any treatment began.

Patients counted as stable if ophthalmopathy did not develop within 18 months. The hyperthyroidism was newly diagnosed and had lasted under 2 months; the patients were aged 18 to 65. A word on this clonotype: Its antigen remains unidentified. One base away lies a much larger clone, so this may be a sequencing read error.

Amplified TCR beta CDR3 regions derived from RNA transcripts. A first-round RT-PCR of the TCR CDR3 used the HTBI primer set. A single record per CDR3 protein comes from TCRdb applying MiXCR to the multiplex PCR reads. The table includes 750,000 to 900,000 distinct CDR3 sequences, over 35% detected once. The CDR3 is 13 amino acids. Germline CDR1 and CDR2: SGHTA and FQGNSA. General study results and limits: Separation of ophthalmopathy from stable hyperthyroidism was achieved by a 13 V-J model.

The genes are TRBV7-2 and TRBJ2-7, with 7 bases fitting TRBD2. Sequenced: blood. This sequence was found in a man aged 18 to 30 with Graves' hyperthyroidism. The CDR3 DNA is TGTGCCAGCGGCTTAGCGGCGGGAGTCGAGCAGTACTTC. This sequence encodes CASGLAAGVEQYF.